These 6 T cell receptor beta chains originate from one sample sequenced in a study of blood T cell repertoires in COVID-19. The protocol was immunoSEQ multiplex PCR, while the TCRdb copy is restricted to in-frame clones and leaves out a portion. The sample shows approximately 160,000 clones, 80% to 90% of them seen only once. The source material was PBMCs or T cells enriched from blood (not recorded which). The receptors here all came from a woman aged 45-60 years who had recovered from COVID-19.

For the CDR3, the DNA is TGTGCCAGCAGCCCTCCGGCCGAATACAACAGCAATGAGCAGTTCTTC. This translates into CASSPPAEYNSNEQFF. The gene calls are TRBV5-8 and TRBJ2-1; D is ambiguous. Trimming cost V 4 bases and J 6 bases, with 20 bases left between them. This CDR3 is built from 16 residues. Germline CDR1 reads SGHTS; CDR2 reads YDEGEE. Variable domain in full (rest from reference TRBV5-8 and TRBJ2-1): EAGVTQSPTHLIKTRGQQATLRCSPISGHTSVYWYQQALGLGLQFLLWYDEGEERNRGNFPPRFSGRQFPNYSSELNVNALELEDSALYLCASSPPAEYNSNEQFFGPGTRLTVL.

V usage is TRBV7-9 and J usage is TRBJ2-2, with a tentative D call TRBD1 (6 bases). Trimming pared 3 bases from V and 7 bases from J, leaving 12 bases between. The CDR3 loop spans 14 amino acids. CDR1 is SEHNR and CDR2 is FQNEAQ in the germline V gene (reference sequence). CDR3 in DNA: TGTGCCAGCAGCTTGAACAGGGTGAACGGGGAGCTGTTTTTT. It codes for CASSLNRVNGELFF.

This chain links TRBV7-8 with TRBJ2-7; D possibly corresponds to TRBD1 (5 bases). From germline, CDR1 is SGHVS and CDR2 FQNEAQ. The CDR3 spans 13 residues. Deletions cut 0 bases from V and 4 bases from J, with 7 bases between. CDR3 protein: CASSLAGDYEQYF. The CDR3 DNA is TGTGCCAGCAGCTTAGCAGGGGATTACGAGCAGTACTTC.

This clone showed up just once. The CDR3 sequence is CASTWRANTGELFF. The CDR3 DNA is TGTGCCAGCACCTGGCGGGCGAACACCGGGGAGCTGTTTTTT. This rearrangement joins TRBV2 to TRBJ2-2; D may be TRBD2 (5 bases). Germline assignment: CDR1 SNHLY and CDR2 FYNNEI. This CDR3 is built from 14 residues. V shed 7 bases and J shed 0 bases, with 9 bases lying between them.

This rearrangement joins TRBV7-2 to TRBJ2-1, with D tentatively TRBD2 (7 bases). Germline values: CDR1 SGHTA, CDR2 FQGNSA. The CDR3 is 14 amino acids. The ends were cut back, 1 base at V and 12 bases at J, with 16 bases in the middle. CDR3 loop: CASSLGLGGGRQFF. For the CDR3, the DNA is TGTGCCAGCAGCTTAGGTTTGGGAGGGGGAAGGCAGTTCTTC.

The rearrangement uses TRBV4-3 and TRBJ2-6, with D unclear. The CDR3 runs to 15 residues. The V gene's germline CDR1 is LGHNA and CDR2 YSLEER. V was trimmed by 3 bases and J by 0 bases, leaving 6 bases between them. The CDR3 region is CASSHPGSGANVLTF. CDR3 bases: TGCGCCAGCAGCCACCCAGGCTCTGGGGCCAACGTCCTGACTTTC.